The 26 T cell receptor beta chains below all came from one sample that was sequenced in a study of blood T cell repertoires in COVID-19. Sequencing was performed with immunoSEQ multiplex PCR; in TCRdb, only in-frame clones are kept and a portion is missing. The sample records about 210,000 clones, over 80% being singletons. Sequenced input: PBMCs or T cells enriched from blood (not recorded which). Receptors were obtained from a man younger than 30 with acute COVID-19.

This clone appeared once. The V gene is TRBV4-2, the J gene TRBJ1-2; D gene ambiguous. CDR3 length: 18 amino acids. The V end was cut by 0 bases, the J end by 4 bases, with 21 bases between. Germline CDR1 reads LGHNA; CDR2 reads YNFKEQ. The CDR3 spells CASSQDQNAARLAYGYTF. CDR3 DNA: TGTGCCAGCAGCCAAGATCAAAATGCCGCCAGACTGGCCTATGGCTACACCTTC.

For this clone: The same CDR3 arises from other DNA sequences in this sample as well. The CDR3 sequence: CASSLSGSSYNEQFF. CDR3 nucleotides: TGTGCCAGCAGCCTTAGCGGATCCTCCTACAATGAGCAGTTCTTC. V and J are TRBV6-5 and TRBJ2-1; D possibly corresponds to TRBD2 (6 bases). Germline V gene lookup returns CDR1 MNHEY and CDR2 SVGAGI. V was cut by 6 bases and J by 0 bases, with 12 bases left in between. The CDR3 length is 15 residues.

This chain uses TRBV4-1 with TRBJ2-3; 9 positions match TRBD2. CDR3 length equals 17 residues. V was pared by 1 base and J by 1 base, with 6 bases of the junction left unmatched. The V gene's germline CDR1 is MGHRA and CDR2 YSYEKL. The CDR3, as DNA: TGCGCCAGCAGCCAAGGATTCGGCGGGAGGGGCACAGATACGCAGTATTTT. This translates into CASSQGFGGRGTDTQYF.

J is TRBJ2-5 and V is TRBV29-1; no definite D call. The CDR3 sequence is 12 residues long. From germline, CDR1 is SQVTM and CDR2 ANQGSEA. Trimming left V 4 bases short and J 2 bases short, with 8 bases between. As DNA, the CDR3 is TGCAGCGTTGTGGAGTGGCAAGAGACCCAGTACTTC. Translation gives CSVVEWQETQYF.

This clone showed up just a few times. V usage is TRBV25-1 and J usage is TRBJ1-6; 8 bases are a match to TRBD1. J gave up 7 bases and V 5 bases, and 4 bases lay outside the gene matches. This CDR3 spans 14 amino acids. Per germline, CDR1 MGHDK and CDR2 SYGVNS. CDR3 nucleotide sequence: TGTGCCAGCAGTTTCCAGGGGGCGAATTCACCCCTCCACTTT. It yields the protein CASSFQGANSPLHF.

The chain uses TRBV18 and TRBJ2-5, with D possibly being TRBD2 (5 bases). Germline CDR1 is KGHSH and CDR2 is LQKENI. V lost 3 bases and J 1 base, leaving 9 bases between the germline ends. The CDR3 sequence is 14 residues long. Here the CDR3 reads CASSPEGTQETQYF. For the CDR3, the DNA is TGTGCCAGCTCACCCGAGGGAACCCAAGAGACCCAGTACTTC. The variable domain in full, with the rest retrieved from reference TRBV18 and TRBJ2-5, is NAGVMQNPRHLVRRRGQEARLRCSPMKGHSHVYWYRQLPEEGLKFMVYLQKENIIDESGMPKERFSAEFPKEGPSILRIQQVVRGDSAAYFCASSPEGTQETQYFGPGTRLLVL.

This clone was seen once. The chain carries TRBV28 and TRBJ1-4; possibly TRBD1 for D (5 bases). The germline V and J ends were trimmed by 4 bases and 5 bases, with 17 bases remaining between them. CDR1 and CDR2 from the germline V gene are MDHEN and SYDVKM. The CDR3 spans 16 residues. CDR3 amino acids: CASSSGSGGSNEKLFF. CDR3 coding DNA: TGTGCCAGCAGTTCCGGTAGTGGGGGGTCAAATGAAAAACTGTTTTTT.

The chain links TRBV11-2 to TRBJ2-7; 7 nucleotides agree with TRBD1. The CDR3 has 14 amino acids. The junction had 5 bases not matched to a gene; V was cut back by 5 bases and J by 1 base. From germline, CDR1 is SGHAT and CDR2 FQNNGV. Here the CDR3 reads CASSLGTVSYEQYF. Here the CDR3 DNA reads TGTGCCAGCAGCCTCGGGACAGTATCCTACGAGCAGTACTTC.

The V gene is TRBV5-1, the J gene TRBJ2-1; D might be TRBD1 (6 bases). Trimming took off 5 bases at V and 4 bases at J, with 16 bases between the two ends. This CDR3 region has 15 residues. The V gene's germline CDR1 is SGHRS and CDR2 YFSETQ. CDR3 protein: CASSPGTSSYNEQFF. The CDR3 region has the DNA TGCGCCAGCAGTCCCGGGACATCCTCGTACAATGAGCAGTTCTTC.

This clone was found once. V is TRBV2 and J is TRBJ2-5; TRBD1 agrees at 8 bases. The CDR3 is 13 residues long. J lost 1 base, V lost 8 bases, and 3 bases had no gene match. Looked up from germline, CDR1 is SNHLY and CDR2 is FYNNEI. In DNA form, the CDR3 reads TGTGCCAGCCAGACAGGGGTCCAAGAGACCCAGTACTTC. Residues: CASQTGVQETQYF.

The chain recombines TRBV7-9 with TRBJ2-1; D possibly corresponds to TRBD1 (5 bases). The CDR3 length is 15 residues. CDR1 is SEHNR, CDR2 FQNEAQ, per germline (reference sequence). V shed 0 bases and J shed 4 bases, with 10 bases lying between them. The DNA for the CDR3 is TGTGCCAGCAGCTTAGCTCAAGGACAATACAATGAGCAGTTCTTC. Translation gives CASSLAQGQYNEQFF.

V and J are TRBV19 and TRBJ1-1; D might be TRBD1 (5 bases). CDR3 size: 12 residues. Germline V lookup: CDR1 LNHDA, CDR2 SQIVND (reference sequence). V lost 7 bases, J lost 4 bases, and 10 bases lay in between. The CDR3 loop reads CASTYQGTEAFF. The DNA for the CDR3 is TGTGCCAGTACCTATCAGGGCACTGAAGCTTTCTTT.

V usage is TRBV19 and J usage is TRBJ1-6; D may be TRBD1 (6 bases). CDR3 length equals 16 residues. The germline V gene encodes CDR1 LNHDA and CDR2 SQIVND (reference sequence). V dropped 0 bases and J dropped 7 bases, with 13 bases sitting between them. The CDR3 DNA follows: TGTGCCAGTAGTATAGATGGGGGCTCGAGGAATTCACCCCTCCACTTT. Translated, it gives CASSIDGGSRNSPLHF.

The chain links TRBV18 to TRBJ2-5; a possible D gene is TRBD2 (5 bases). Trimming removed 2 bases at V and 1 base at J, with 14 bases between. The CDR3 covers 16 residues. Germline V lookup: CDR1 KGHSH, CDR2 LQKENI. In DNA, the CDR3 is TGTGCCAGCTCACCAATGAGGAGTAGCGCCCAAGAGACCCAGTACTTC. Its translation is CASSPMRSSAQETQYF.

The V and J genes are TRBV7-8 and TRBJ2-7, with 7 bases aligning to TRBD1. The CDR3 is 17 residues long. The trim removed 5 bases at V and 4 bases at J, leaving 17 bases unmatched. The germline gives CDR1 SGHVS, CDR2 FQNEAQ. The CDR3 DNA sequence: TGTGCCAGCAGCCCGCTGAGAGTTAGGGGGCTTAATTACGAGCAGTACTTC. Encoded protein: CASSPLRVRGLNYEQYF.

The genes are TRBV9 and TRBJ2-1; TRBD1 might be the D (7 bases). CDR3 length: 13 residues. The germline CDR1 and CDR2 sequences are SGDLS and YYNGEE. Trimming pared 6 bases from V and 10 bases from J, leaving 17 bases between. CDR3: CASTGQGGWEQFF. The DNA for the CDR3 is TGTGCCAGCACAGGGCAGGGGGGTTGGGAGCAGTTCTTC. Based on the CDR3 plus reference TRBV9 and TRBJ2-1, the full variable domain is DSGVTQTPKHLITATGQRVTLRCSPRSGDLSVYWYQQSLDQGLQFLIQYYNGEERAKGNILERFSAQQFPDLHSELNLSSLELGDSALYFCASTGQGGWEQFFGPGTRLTVL.

The chain joins TRBV7-2 to TRBJ1-2; D gene ambiguous. The V end lost 2 bases, the J end lost 5 bases, and 12 bases lay between the germline ends. Germline V gives CDR1 SGHTA, CDR2 FQGNSA. This CDR3 spans 14 amino acids. The CDR3 bases are TGTGCCAGCAGCTTAAACAGTAAGCTTTATGGCTACACCTTC. Amino acid sequence: CASSLNSKLYGYTF.

Turning to this clone: The sample has other DNA sequences that encode this CDR3 too. The V and J genes are TRBV28 and TRBJ1-5, with 7 bases fitting TRBD1. Looked up from germline, CDR1 is MDHEN and CDR2 is SYDVKM. The V and J ends lost 4 bases and 2 bases, in that order; junction bases with no gene match: 2. The length of the CDR3 is 14 residues. CDR3 sequence: CASSSGQGNQPQHF. The CDR3 region has the DNA TGTGCCAGCAGTTCCGGACAGGGCAATCAGCCCCAGCATTTT.

The chain is built from TRBV25-1 and TRBJ1-4, with 9 positions matching TRBD1. V dropped 2 bases and J dropped 8; count of bases not matched to a gene: 6. Germline loops: CDR1 MGHDK, CDR2 SYGVNS. The length of the CDR3 is 15 residues. CDR3 protein: CASSESRDRDEKLFF. The CDR3 DNA reads as TGTGCCAGCAGTGAAAGCCGGGACAGGGACGAAAAACTGTTTTTT.

The genes are TRBV25-1 and TRBJ2-5; no clear D. This CDR3 contains 13 residues. Trimming shortened V by 3 bases and J by 3 bases, and 8 bases separated the two germline ends. Germline V lookup: CDR1 MGHDK, CDR2 SYGVNS. The DNA for the CDR3 is TGTGCCAGCAGTGACCAGGCAAAAGAGACCCAGTACTTC. Translation gives CASSDQAKETQYF.

The gene calls are TRBV19 and TRBJ2-7, with 7 bases identical to TRBD1. V lost 5 bases to trimming and J lost 2 bases; unmatched junction nucleotides: 3. The CDR3 has 13 residues. Germline CDR1 LNHDA, CDR2 SQIVND (reference sequence). In nucleotides, the CDR3 is TGTGCCAGTAGTGGGGACAGTCCCTACGAGCAGTACTTC. Translated, it gives CASSGDSPYEQYF.

V is TRBV12-3 or TRBV12-4 and J is TRBJ1-2, with 7 bases identical to TRBD1. V trimming: 8 bases; J trimming: 8 bases; junction bases outside the gene matches: 11. The CDR3 extends over 13 amino acids. The CDR3 spells CASSDRPQTGYTF. As DNA, the CDR3 is TGTGCCAGCTCGGACAGGCCCCAAACGGGCTACACCTTC.

The chain is built from TRBV7-9 and TRBJ2-7; TRBD2 aligns across 11 bases. The CDR3 consists of 16 residues. V trimming: 5 bases; J trimming: 0 bases; junction bases outside the gene matches: 6. CDR1 and CDR2 (germline): SEHNR, FQNEAQ (reference sequence). CDR3 nucleotide sequence: TGTGCCAGCAGCCCAGTAGCGGGAGGGAGCTCCTACGAGCAGTACTTC. Amino acids: CASSPVAGGSSYEQYF.

V is TRBV30 and J is TRBJ1-6, with 7 bases aligning to TRBD1. Trimming cost V 5 bases and J 9 bases; bases outside gene matches: 4. CDR1 is GTSNPN, CDR2 SVGIG, per germline (reference sequence). This CDR3 has 12 amino acids. The CDR3 DNA sequence: TGTGCCTGGGACAGGGTGTCTTCACCCCTCCACTTT. Protein sequence: CAWDRVSSPLHF. The whole variable domain, remainder taken from reference TRBV30 and TRBJ1-6, is SQTIHQWPATLVQPVGSPLSLECTVEGTSNPNLYWYRQAAGRGLQLLFYSVGIGQISSEVPQNLSASRPQDRQFILSSKKLLLSDSGFYLCAWDRVSSPLHFGNGTRLTVT.

There are a few counts of this clone. CDR3 nucleotide sequence: TGTGCCTGGAGTAGTTGGACTAGTTCGTTTGGTGAGCAGTTCTTC. Amino acids: CAWSSWTSSFGEQFF. The chain is built from TRBV30 and TRBJ2-1; 7 bases are shared with TRBD2. Germline CDR1 and CDR2: GTSNPN and SVGIG (reference sequence). CDR3 length: 15 residues. J was trimmed by 9 bases and V by 2 bases; bases with no gene match: 13.

The J gene is TRBJ2-3, the V gene TRBV4-1; the match to TRBD2 covers 11 bases. Trimming at V came to 4 bases and at J to 14 bases, leaving 5 bases not matched to a gene. The CDR3 loop spans 12 amino acids. Germline V gene lookup returns CDR1 MGHRA and CDR2 YSYEKL. Written as DNA, the CDR3 is TGCGCCAGCAGCCCTACTAGCGGGAGTCCGTATTTT. It is translated as CASSPTSGSPYF.